The 14 T cell receptor beta chains below all came from one sample that was sequenced in a study of blood T cell repertoires in COVID-19. The method was immunoSEQ multiplex PCR; TCRdb's version includes in-frame clones alone and lacks a portion of them. The table shows about 120,000 clones, with approximately 85% occurring only once. The specimen sequenced was peripheral blood. The receptors originated from a man in his forties with acute or convalescent COVID-19.

V usage is TRBV18 and J usage is TRBJ1-1; weak D call: TRBD1 (5 bases). The CDR3 contains 13 residues. V lost 5 bases and J lost 3, with 10 bases in between. Germline CDR1 is KGHSH and CDR2 is LQKENI. The CDR3 reads CASSANRHTEAFF. The CDR3 DNA sequence: TGTGCCAGCTCAGCTAACAGGCACACTGAAGCTTTCTTT.

The rearrangement joins TRBV6-5 to TRBJ2-3; TRBD2 is a possible D gene (6 bases). This CDR3 is 14 amino acids long. CDR1 MNHEY and CDR2 SVGAGI come from the germline V gene. V dropped 10 bases and J dropped 1 base, with 15 bases sitting between them. CDR3 sequence: CATKWGVGTDTQYF. The CDR3 region has the DNA TGTGCCACTAAGTGGGGGGTGGGCACAGATACGCAGTATTTT.

This chain joins TRBV6-1 and TRBJ2-3, with a weak D call TRBD1 (6 bases). The germline gives CDR1 MNHNS, CDR2 SASEGT. The CDR3 has 15 amino acids. V lost 1 base and J 0 bases, leaving 8 bases between the germline ends. The CDR3 region is CASSEDRASTDTQYF. CDR3 in DNA: TGTGCCAGCAGTGAAGACAGGGCAAGCACAGATACGCAGTATTTT.

The V gene is TRBV9, the J gene TRBJ1-1; D not certain. Germline CDR1 is SGDLS and CDR2 is YYNGEE. The V and J ends lost 6 bases and 1 base respectively, with 13 bases between them. This CDR3 has 14 residues. The DNA of the CDR3 is TGTGCCAGCAACCCATCCTTGGCGAACACTGAAGCTTTCTTT. As protein: CASNPSLANTEAFF.

The J gene is TRBJ2-2, the V gene TRBV27, with 8 bases lining up with TRBD1. CDR1 is MNHEY and CDR2 is SMNVEV in the germline V gene (reference sequence). V lost 6 bases, J lost 3 bases, and 9 bases stayed unmatched. The CDR3 extends over 16 amino acids. DNA of the CDR3: TGTGCCAGCAGCCAACAGGGGGTGGCGGACACCGGGGAGCTGTTTTTT. This sequence encodes CASSQQGVADTGELFF.

This clone showed up just once. The chain joins TRBV4-1 to TRBJ1-1; 7 bases match TRBD1. Trimming cost V 0 bases and J 3 bases; bases outside gene matches: 7. The length of the CDR3 is 16 residues. Germline V CDR1 and CDR2: MGHRA, YSYEKL. The CDR3 nucleotides read TGCGCCAGCAGCCAAGAGGGCAGGACAGGCGACACTGAAGCTTTCTTT. Translated: CASSQEGRTGDTEAFF.

CDR3 loop: CASSPLGTSGGQETQYF. The CDR3 DNA is TGTGCCAGCAGCCCACTCGGGACTAGCGGGGGCCAAGAGACCCAGTACTTC. V and J are TRBV7-2 and TRBJ2-5; TRBD2 agrees at 14 bases. V was pared by 5 bases and J by 1 base, with 6 bases of the junction left unmatched. This CDR3 spans 17 amino acids. The germline V gene has CDR1 SGHTA and CDR2 FQGNSA.

The chain is built from TRBV19 and TRBJ1-5; maybe TRBD1 (5 bases). CDR3 length equals 16 residues. Trimming took 4 bases from V and 2 from J, leaving 15 bases between them. Germline values: CDR1 LNHDA, CDR2 SQIVND (reference sequence). The CDR3 protein is CASSTLGGFGNQPQHF. CDR3 bases: TGTGCCAGTAGTACGCTTGGGGGGTTCGGCAATCAGCCCCAGCATTTT.

This clone turned up a few times. This sequence joins TRBV6-1 and TRBJ1-5; D not certain. This CDR3 has 14 residues. Germline V gives CDR1 MNHNS, CDR2 SASEGT. The ends were cut back, 2 bases at V and 1 base at J, with 6 bases in the middle. The CDR3 DNA is TGTGCCAGCAGTGAAAAGCTGAGCAATCAGCCCCAGCATTTT. Protein product: CASSEKLSNQPQHF.

This clone was recorded only once. This chain links TRBV9 with TRBJ2-1, with D maybe TRBD2 (6 bases). The CDR3 extends over 17 amino acids. The germline V gene encodes CDR1 SGDLS and CDR2 YYNGEE. Trimming removed 0 bases at V and 2 bases at J, with 15 bases between. CDR3 sequence: CASSVVGGAAPYNEQFF. As DNA, the CDR3 is TGTGCCAGCAGCGTAGTAGGCGGGGCTGCGCCCTACAATGAGCAGTTCTTC.

V usage is TRBV19 and J usage is TRBJ2-1; 11 bases fit TRBD2. The CDR3 totals 16 residues. Per germline, CDR1 LNHDA and CDR2 SQIVND (reference sequence). The V segment lost 1 base and the J segment 8 bases; nucleotides outside the gene matches: 7. In nucleotides, the CDR3 is TGTGCCAGTAGTATAGTAGCGGGGGGGCCTGGCGATGAGCAGTTCTTC. It is translated as CASSIVAGGPGDEQFF.

This sequence joins TRBV5-1 and TRBJ2-5; 7 bases match TRBD2. V trimming: 3 bases; J trimming: 5 bases; junction bases outside the gene matches: 10. The germline CDR1 and CDR2 sequences are SGHRS and YFSETQ. The CDR3 length is 15 residues. In nucleotides, the CDR3 is TGCGCCAGCAGCTCCGGGACTATTTTAGGGGAGACCCAGTACTTC. This gives the protein CASSSGTILGETQYF.

This sequence joins TRBV24-1 and TRBJ2-7; 7 bases line up with TRBD1. The CDR3 has 14 amino acids. The trim removed 2 bases at V and 3 bases at J, leaving 3 bases unmatched. Looked up from germline, CDR1 is KGHDR and CDR2 is SFDVKD. The CDR3 loop is CATSDSGGGYEQYF. The CDR3 region has the DNA TGTGCCACCAGTGATTCAGGGGGTGGCTACGAGCAGTACTTC.

This chain connects TRBV4-1 to TRBJ2-5; D unresolved. The germline gives CDR1 MGHRA, CDR2 YSYEKL. V lost 0 bases and J lost 1, with 15 bases in between. The CDR3 covers 17 residues. The CDR3 DNA reads TGCGCCAGCAGCCAAGAACGCTTAAGCTCAGGCCAAGAGACCCAGTACTTC. This encodes CASSQERLSSGQETQYF.